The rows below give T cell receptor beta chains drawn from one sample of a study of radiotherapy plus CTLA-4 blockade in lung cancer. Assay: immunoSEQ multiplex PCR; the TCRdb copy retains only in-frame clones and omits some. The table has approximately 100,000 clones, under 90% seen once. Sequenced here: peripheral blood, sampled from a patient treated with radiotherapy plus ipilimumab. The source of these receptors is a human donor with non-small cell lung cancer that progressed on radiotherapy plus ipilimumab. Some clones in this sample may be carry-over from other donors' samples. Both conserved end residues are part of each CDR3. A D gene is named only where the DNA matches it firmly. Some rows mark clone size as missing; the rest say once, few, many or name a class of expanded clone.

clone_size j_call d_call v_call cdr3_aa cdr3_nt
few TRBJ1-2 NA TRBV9 CASSDNQQRSHYGYTF TGTGCCAGCAGCGACAACCAACAGAGATCGCACTATGGCTACACCTTC
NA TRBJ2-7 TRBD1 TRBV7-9 CASSRGQEKHSYEQYF TGTGCCAGCAGCCGGGGACAGGAGAAACATTCCTACGAGCAGTACTTC
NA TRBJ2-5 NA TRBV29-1 CSVVTGPSETQYF TGCAGCGTTGTAACAGGCCCCTCGGAGACCCAGTACTTC
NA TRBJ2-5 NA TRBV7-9 CASSLDSGLGRLETQYF TGTGCCAGCAGCTTAGATTCCGGCCTCGGAAGGCTGGAGACCCAGTACTTC
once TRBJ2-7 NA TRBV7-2 CASSYRDTSHEQYF TGTGCCAGCAGCTACCGGGACACCTCACACGAGCAGTACTTC
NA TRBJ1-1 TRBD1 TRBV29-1 CSVEGQQNTEAFF TGCAGCGTTGAGGGACAGCAGAACACTGAAGCTTTCTTT
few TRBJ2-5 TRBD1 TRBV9 CASSVVGQAETQYF TGTGCCAGCAGCGTAGTGGGACAGGCGGAGACCCAGTACTTC
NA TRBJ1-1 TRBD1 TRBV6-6 CASSTGGTEAFF TGTGCCAGCAGCACAGGGGGGACTGAAGCTTTCTTT
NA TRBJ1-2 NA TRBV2 CASSEGSTRVYYGYTF TGTGCCAGCAGTGAAGGAAGTACGAGAGTGTACTATGGCTACACCTTC
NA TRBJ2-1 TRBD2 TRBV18 CASSPRTSGLYNEQFF TGTGCCAGCTCACCACGGACTAGCGGTTTGTACAATGAGCAGTTCTTC
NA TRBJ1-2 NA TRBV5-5 CASSLGLTARYGYTF TGTGCCAGCAGCTTGGGTTTGACCGCAAGATATGGCTACACCTTC
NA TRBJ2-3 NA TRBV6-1 CATLSGSVADTQYF TGTGCCACCCTATCGGGGTCGGTTGCAGATACGCAGTATTTT
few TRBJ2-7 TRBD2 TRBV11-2 CASSLVTSGVYEQYF TGTGCCAGCAGCTTAGTAACTAGCGGAGTATACGAGCAGTACTTC
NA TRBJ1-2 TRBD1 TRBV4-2 CASSQAGTDYGYTF TGTGCCAGCAGCCAAGCCGGGACAGACTATGGCTACACCTTC
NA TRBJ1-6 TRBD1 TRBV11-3 CASSLGMTGTNYNSPLHF TGTGCCAGCAGCTTAGGTATGACAGGGACGAACTATAATTCACCCCTCCACTTT
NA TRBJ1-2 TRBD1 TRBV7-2 CASSLATGQGALSSGYTF TGTGCCAGCAGCTTAGCAACAGGACAGGGGGCATTAAGTAGCGGCTACACCTTC
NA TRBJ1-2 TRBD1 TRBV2 CASRYQGASYTF TGTGCCAGCAGATATCAGGGGGCAAGCTACACCTTC
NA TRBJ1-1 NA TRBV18 CASSPPEDTEAFF TGTGCCAGCTCGCCCCCAGAGGACACTGAAGCTTTCTTT
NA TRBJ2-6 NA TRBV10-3 CAISESWGAGGANVLTF TGTGCCATCAGTGAGTCCTGGGGCGCGGGAGGGGCCAACGTCCTGACTTTC
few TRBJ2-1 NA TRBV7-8 CASSLGYNEQFF TGTGCCAGCAGCCTGGGTTACAATGAGCAGTTCTTC
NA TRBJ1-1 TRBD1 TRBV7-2 CASRGRQGAVTEAFF TGTGCCAGCAGAGGGCGACAGGGGGCGGTCACTGAAGCTTTCTTT
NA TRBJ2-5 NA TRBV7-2 CASTRGAFGETQYF TGTGCCAGCACCCGGGGGGCCTTCGGAGAGACCCAGTACTTC
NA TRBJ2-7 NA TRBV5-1 CASSDNPGPAYEQYF TGCGCCAGCAGCGACAACCCCGGCCCTGCTTACGAGCAGTACTTC
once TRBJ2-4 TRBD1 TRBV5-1 CASSLTGGNIQYF TGCGCCAGCAGCTTAACAGGGGGAAACATTCAGTACTTC
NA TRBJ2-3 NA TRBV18 CASSLESTDTQYF TGTGCCAGCTCACTGGAAAGCACAGATACGCAGTATTTT
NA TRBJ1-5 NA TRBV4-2 CASSQDQSNQPQHF TGTGCCAGCAGCCAAGATCAAAGCAATCAGCCCCAGCATTTT
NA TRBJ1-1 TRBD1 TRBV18 CASSPGTGVFEAFF TGTGCCAGCTCACCGGGGACAGGGGTTTTTGAAGCTTTCTTT
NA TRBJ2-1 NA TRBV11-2 CASSRLRGWEKDHNEQFF TGTGCCAGCAGCCGACTTAGGGGTTGGGAAAAGGACCACAATGAGCAGTTCTTC
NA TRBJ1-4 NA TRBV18 CASSPDRTEKLFF TGTGCCAGCTCACCAGACCGGACAGAAAAACTGTTTTTT
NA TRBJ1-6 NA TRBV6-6 CASSYSGAPADSPLHF TGTGCCAGCAGTTACTCGGGGGCGCCGGCCGATTCACCCCTCCACTTT
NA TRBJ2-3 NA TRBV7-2 CASSLVDTQYF TGTGCCAGCAGCTTAGTAGATACGCAGTATTTT
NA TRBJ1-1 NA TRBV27 CASSFGVWSTEAFF TGTGCCAGCAGTTTCGGTGTCTGGAGCACTGAAGCTTTCTTT
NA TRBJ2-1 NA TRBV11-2 CASSPSRDHNEQFF TGTGCCAGCAGCCCAAGCAGGGACCACAATGAGCAGTTCTTC
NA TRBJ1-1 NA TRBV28 CASRLTESFF TGTGCCAGCAGGCTGACAGAGTCTTTCTTT
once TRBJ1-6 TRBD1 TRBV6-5 CASSEQGPDNSPLHF TGTGCCAGCAGCGAACAGGGGCCGGATAATTCACCCCTCCACTTT
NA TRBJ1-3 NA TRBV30 CAWSDRGNTIYF TGTGCCTGGAGCGACAGGGGAAACACCATATATTTT
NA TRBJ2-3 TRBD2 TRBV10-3 CAIRLGLAVDTQYF TGTGCCATCAGATTAGGACTAGCGGTTGATACGCAGTATTTT
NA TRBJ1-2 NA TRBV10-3 CAISESRGTLYGYTF TGTGCCATCAGTGAGTCGCGGGGGACCCTCTATGGCTACACCTTC
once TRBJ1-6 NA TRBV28 CASSPYFRGINSPLHF TGTGCCAGCAGTCCGTACTTCAGGGGAATTAATTCACCCCTCCACTTT
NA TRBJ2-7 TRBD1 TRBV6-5 CASSSRQGAFYEQYF TGTGCCAGCAGTTCGCGACAGGGGGCGTTCTACGAGCAGTACTTC
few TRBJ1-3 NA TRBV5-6 CASSLAPGAGGNTIYF TGTGCCAGCAGCTTGGCCCCCGGGGCAGGGGGAAACACCATATATTTT
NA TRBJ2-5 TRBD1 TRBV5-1 CASSFDLTGATKETQYF TGCGCCAGCAGCTTTGACTTGACAGGGGCCACCAAAGAGACCCAGTACTTC
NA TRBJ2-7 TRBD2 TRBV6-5 CASSSLAGDLSYEQYF TGTGCCAGCAGTTCTCTAGCGGGGGACCTCTCCTACGAGCAGTACTTC
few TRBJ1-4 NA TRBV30 CAWSDTGATNEKLFF TGTGCCTGGAGCGACACAGGTGCAACTAATGAAAAACTGTTTTTT
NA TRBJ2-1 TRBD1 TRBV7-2 CASSFSPTGYNEQFF TGTGCCAGCAGCTTTTCCCCGACAGGGTACAATGAGCAGTTCTTC
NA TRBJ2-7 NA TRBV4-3 CASSQEGRLRGQYF TGCGCCAGCAGCCAAGAGGGTCGCTTGAGGGGGCAGTACTTC
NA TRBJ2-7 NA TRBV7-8 CASSPRQETYEQYF TGTGCCAGCAGCCCCCGACAGGAGACCTACGAGCAGTACTTC
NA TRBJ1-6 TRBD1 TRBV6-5 CASSYDRENSPLHF TGTGCCAGCAGCTACGACAGGGAGAATTCACCCCTCCACTTT
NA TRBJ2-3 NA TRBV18 CASSPPDSLITDTQYF TGTGCCAGCTCACCACCGGACAGCCTAATCACAGATACGCAGTATTTT
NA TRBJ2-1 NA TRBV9 CASSGDGGAPGQGGEQFF TGTGCCAGCAGCGGAGACGGGGGGGCTCCGGGACAGGGTGGTGAGCAGTTCTTC
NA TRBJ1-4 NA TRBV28 CASSRWEVGELFF TGTGCCAGCAGCCGATGGGAGGTCGGTGAACTGTTTTTT
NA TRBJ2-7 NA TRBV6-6 CASSDMSRDPYEQYF TGTGCCAGCAGTGATATGAGCAGGGACCCCTACGAGCAGTACTTC
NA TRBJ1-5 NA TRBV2 CASIRESNQPQHF TGTGCCAGCATCCGGGAGAGCAATCAGCCCCAGCATTTT
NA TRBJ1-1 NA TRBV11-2 CASSPPGGGGTEAFF TGTGCCAGCAGCCCCCCCGGGGGGGGTGGCACTGAAGCTTTCTTT
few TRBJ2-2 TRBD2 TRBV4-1 CASSLVPGLAVNTGELFF TGCGCCAGCAGCCTTGTCCCGGGACTAGCGGTGAACACCGGGGAGCTGTTTTTT
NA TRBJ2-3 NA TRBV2 CASKGGGSTDTQYF TGTGCCTCCAAGGGGGGGGGAAGCACAGATACGCAGTATTTT
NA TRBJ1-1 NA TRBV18 CASSPKGAGYTEAFF TGTGCCAGCTCACCAAAGGGTGCAGGTTACACTGAAGCTTTCTTT
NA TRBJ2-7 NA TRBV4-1 CASSQDARGFSRGQYF TGCGCCAGCAGCCAAGATGCCAGGGGATTCTCACGAGGGCAGTACTTC
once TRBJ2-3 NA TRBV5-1 CASSPGTPRDTQYF TGCGCCAGCAGCCCTGGGACCCCCAGGGATACGCAGTATTTT